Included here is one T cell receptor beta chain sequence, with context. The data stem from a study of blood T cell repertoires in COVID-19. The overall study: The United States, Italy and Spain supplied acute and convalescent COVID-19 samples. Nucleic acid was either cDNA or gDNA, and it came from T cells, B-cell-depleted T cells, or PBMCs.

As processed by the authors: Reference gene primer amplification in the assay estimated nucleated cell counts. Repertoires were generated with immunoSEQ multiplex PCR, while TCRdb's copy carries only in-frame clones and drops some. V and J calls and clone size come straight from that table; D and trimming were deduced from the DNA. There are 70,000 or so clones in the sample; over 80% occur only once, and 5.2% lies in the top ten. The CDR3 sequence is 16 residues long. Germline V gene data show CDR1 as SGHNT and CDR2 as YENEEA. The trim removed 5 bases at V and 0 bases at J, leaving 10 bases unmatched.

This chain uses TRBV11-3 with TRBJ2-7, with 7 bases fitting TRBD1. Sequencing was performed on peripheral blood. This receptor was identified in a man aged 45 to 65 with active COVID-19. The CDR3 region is CASSPQGQISSYEQYF. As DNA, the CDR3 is TGTGCCAGCAGCCCCCAGGGACAGATAAGCTCCTACGAGCAGTACTTC. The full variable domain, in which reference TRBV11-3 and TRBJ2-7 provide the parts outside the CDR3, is EAGVVQSPRYKIIEKKQPVAFWCNPISGHNTLYWYLQNLGQGPELLIRYENEEAVDDSQLPKDRFSAERLKGVDSTLKIQPAELGDSAVYLCASSPQGQISSYEQYFGPGTRLTVT.